A single sample gave rise to the 15 T cell receptor beta chains below, sequenced in a study of control samples from healthy donors and cancer patients. TCRdb keeps only in-frame clones here, not all; method: immunoSEQ multiplex PCR. The sample contains 400,000 to 450,000 clones, 75% to 95% of which appear only once. Sample: PBMCs. The receptor source for this set is a man aged 35 to 55 with head and neck cancer.

This rearrangement joins TRBV29-1 to TRBJ1-1; a possible D gene is TRBD1 (6 bases). V was trimmed by 7 bases and J by 1 base, leaving 13 bases between them. Per germline, CDR1 SQVTM and CDR2 ANQGSEA. The CDR3 consists of 13 residues. CDR3 coding DNA: TGCAGCGGAGAGGGGGGACAGAACACTGAAGCTTTCTTT. Residues: CSGEGGQNTEAFF.

The chain carries TRBV29-1 and TRBJ1-4; possible D gene TRBD1, 6 bases. This CDR3 contains 13 residues. Germline V gene lookup returns CDR1 SQVTM and CDR2 ANQGSEA. Trimming shortened V by 7 bases and J by 8 bases, and 17 bases separated the two germline ends. In nucleotides, the CDR3 is TGCAGCGCTGAGAGGGGGAGCCGGGAAAAACTGTTTTTT. It codes for CSAERGSREKLFF.

The rearrangement links TRBV7-3 to TRBJ2-1; D call uncertain. There are 13 residues in the CDR3. Germline CDR1 is SGHTA and CDR2 is FQGTGA. The ends were cut back, 3 bases at V and 8 bases at J, with 11 bases in the middle. The CDR3 sequence is CASSLRPDDEQFF. In DNA, the CDR3 is TGTGCCAGCAGCTTGAGGCCTGATGATGAGCAGTTCTTC.

V usage is TRBV7-6 and J usage is TRBJ2-7; TRBD1 agrees at 11 bases. Germline CDR1 SGHVS, CDR2 FNYEAQ. The CDR3 extends over 16 amino acids. V gave up 5 bases and J gave up 2 bases; unmatched junction bases: 8. The CDR3 nucleotides read TGTGCCAGCAGCCAGCCGCGGGACAGGGGGACCTACGAGCAGTACTTC. Translated, it gives CASSQPRDRGTYEQYF.

The CDR3 sequence is CASSLPARGTEAFF. The CDR3 DNA follows: TGTGCCAGCAGCTTGCCAGCCCGGGGAACTGAAGCTTTCTTT. The rearrangement joins TRBV5-6 to TRBJ1-1, with no clear D. The CDR3 sequence is 14 residues long. Germline V gene sequence: CDR1 SGHDT, CDR2 YYEEEE. Trimming pared 1 base from V and 5 bases from J, leaving 12 bases between.

V gene TRBV28 combines with J gene TRBJ2-7, with D perhaps TRBD1 (7 bases). The V end was cut by 8 bases, the J end by 2 bases, with 13 bases between. This CDR3 region has 13 residues. Germline CDR1 reads MDHEN; CDR2 reads SYDVKM. The CDR3 DNA reads TGTGCCAGCGGAGGGGGCGTTCCCTACGAGCAGTACTTC. Translating gives CASGGGVPYEQYF.

The V and J genes are TRBV4-3 and TRBJ2-1, with D possibly being TRBD1 or TRBD2 (5 bases each). CDR1 and CDR2 (germline): LGHNA, YSLEER. V was clipped by 0 bases and J by 2 bases, with 11 bases between them. This CDR3 is 16 amino acids long. CDR3 DNA: TGCGCCAGCAGCCAAGATGGCAGGGACCCCTACAATGAGCAGTTCTTC. Its translation is CASSQDGRDPYNEQFF.

This clone was observed a few times. V is TRBV9 and J is TRBJ2-2; 10 nucleotides line up with TRBD2. The V segment lost 0 bases and the J segment 3 bases; nucleotides outside the gene matches: 2. Germline assignment: CDR1 SGDLS and CDR2 YYNGEE. The CDR3 runs 16 residues. The CDR3 region is CASSVASGRDTGELFF. As DNA, the CDR3 is TGTGCCAGCAGCGTAGCGAGCGGGAGGGACACCGGGGAGCTGTTTTTT.

The chain joins TRBV19 to TRBJ1-2; unclear D gene. CDR3 length: 12 amino acids. The germline V gene has CDR1 LNHDA and CDR2 SQIVND (reference sequence). V was shortened by 7 bases and J by 4 bases, with 10 bases between the two germline ends. CDR3 sequence (DNA): TGTGCCAGTAAGGAGACAAGCTATGGCTACACCTTC. Its translation: CASKETSYGYTF. Variable domain in full (rest from reference TRBV19 and TRBJ1-2): DGGITQSPKYLFRKEGQNVTLSCEQNLNHDAMYWYRQDPGQGLRLIYYSQIVNDFQKGDIAEGYSVSREKKESFPLTVTSAQKNPTAFYLCASKETSYGYTFGSGTRLTVV.

The V call is TRBV10-3, the J call TRBJ1-3, with D possibly being TRBD1 (5 bases). CDR1 is ENHRY, CDR2 SYGVKD, per germline. V lost 10 bases and J 1 base, leaving 11 bases between the germline ends. The CDR3 runs to 13 residues. CDR3 protein: CATYRGSGNTIYF. CDR3 in DNA: TGTGCCACCTACCGGGGGTCTGGAAACACCATATATTTT.

V usage is TRBV19 and J usage is TRBJ2-3, with D tentatively TRBD1 (6 bases). Germline V CDR1 and CDR2: LNHDA, SQIVND (reference sequence). The CDR3 consists of 14 residues. Trimming took 6 bases from V and 6 from J, leaving 16 bases between them. The CDR3 DNA reads as TGTGCCAGTAGACAGGGCCAGGACTGGGATACGCAGTATTTT. It codes for CASRQGQDWDTQYF.

This clone was seen a few times. The chain couples TRBV9 to TRBJ2-1, with D maybe TRBD2 (6 bases). The V and J ends lost 0 bases and 4 bases respectively, with 11 bases between them. The CDR3 has 15 amino acids. Germline CDR1 SGDLS, CDR2 YYNGEE. The chain's CDR3 is CASSVGPEGYNEQFF. The CDR3 coding sequence is TGTGCCAGCAGCGTAGGGCCGGAGGGTTACAATGAGCAGTTCTTC.

This rearrangement joins TRBV7-2 to TRBJ2-2; perhaps TRBD1 as D (5 bases). The CDR3 extends over 15 amino acids. V was trimmed by 4 bases and J by 4 bases, leaving 13 bases between them. The germline CDR1 and CDR2 sequences are SGHTA and FQGNSA. The CDR3 here is CASSSQGMGTGELFF. As DNA, the CDR3 is TGTGCCAGCAGCTCCCAGGGTATGGGCACCGGGGAGCTGTTTTTT.

The chain joins TRBV25-1 to TRBJ2-3; D is uncertain. CDR3 length equals 14 residues. Trimming left V 2 bases short and J 2 bases short, with 8 bases between. Per germline, CDR1 MGHDK and CDR2 SYGVNS. Written as DNA, the CDR3 is TGTGCCAGCAGTGAAAGGGCCCACACAGATACGCAGTATTTT. Translation: CASSERAHTDTQYF.

The chain couples TRBV9 to TRBJ2-3; maybe TRBD2 (6 bases). The CDR3 totals 15 residues. Germline assignment: CDR1 SGDLS and CDR2 YYNGEE. V was pared by 0 bases and J by 2 bases, with 10 bases between. As DNA, the CDR3 is TGTGCCAGCAGCGTAGTCTCGGGACTCACAGATACGCAGTATTTT. It encodes CASSVVSGLTDTQYF.